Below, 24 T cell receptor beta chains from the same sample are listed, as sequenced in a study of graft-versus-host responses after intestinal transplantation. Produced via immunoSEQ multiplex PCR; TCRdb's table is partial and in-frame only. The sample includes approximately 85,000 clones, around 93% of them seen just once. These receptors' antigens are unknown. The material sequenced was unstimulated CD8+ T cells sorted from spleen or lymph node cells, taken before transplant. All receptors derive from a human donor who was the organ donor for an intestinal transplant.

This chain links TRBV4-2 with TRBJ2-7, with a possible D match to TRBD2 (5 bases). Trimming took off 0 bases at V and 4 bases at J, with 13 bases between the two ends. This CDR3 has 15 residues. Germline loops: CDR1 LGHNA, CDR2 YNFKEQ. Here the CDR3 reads CASSQEVRGFYEQYF. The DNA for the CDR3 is TGTGCCAGCAGCCAAGAGGTTCGGGGTTTTTACGAGCAGTACTTC.

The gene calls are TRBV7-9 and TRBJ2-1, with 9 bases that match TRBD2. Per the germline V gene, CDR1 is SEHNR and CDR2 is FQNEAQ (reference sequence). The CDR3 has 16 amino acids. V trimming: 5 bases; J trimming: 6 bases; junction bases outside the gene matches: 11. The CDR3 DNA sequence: TGTGCCAGCAGCCTACCCTTAGCGGGAGCGGGCAATGAGCAGTTCTTC. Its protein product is CASSLPLAGAGNEQFF.

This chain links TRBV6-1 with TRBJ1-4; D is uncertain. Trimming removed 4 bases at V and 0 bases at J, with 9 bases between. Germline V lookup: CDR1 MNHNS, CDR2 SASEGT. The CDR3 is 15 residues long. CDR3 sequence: CASSGASATNEKLFF. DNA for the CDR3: TGTGCCAGCAGTGGAGCGTCTGCAACTAATGAAAAACTGTTTTTT.

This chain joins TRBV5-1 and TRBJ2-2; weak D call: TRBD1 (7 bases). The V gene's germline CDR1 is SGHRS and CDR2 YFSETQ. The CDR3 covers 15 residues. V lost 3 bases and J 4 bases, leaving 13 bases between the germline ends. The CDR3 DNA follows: TGCGCCAGCAGCTCGGGGACAGCGGGCACCGGGGAGCTGTTTTTT. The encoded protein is CASSSGTAGTGELFF.

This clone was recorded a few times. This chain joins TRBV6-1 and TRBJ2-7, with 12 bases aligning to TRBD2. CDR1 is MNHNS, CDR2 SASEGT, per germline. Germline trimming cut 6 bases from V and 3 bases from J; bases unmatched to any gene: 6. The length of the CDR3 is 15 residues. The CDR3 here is CASSVTSGGIYEQYF. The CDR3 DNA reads TGTGCCAGCAGCGTTACTAGCGGGGGGATCTACGAGCAGTACTTC.

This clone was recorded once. CDR3: CASSQGLLAGEETQYF. The DNA of the CDR3 is TGCGCCAGCAGCCAAGGGCTTCTAGCGGGTGAAGAGACCCAGTACTTC. This chain connects TRBV4-1 to TRBJ2-5; 8 bases are shared with TRBD2. The germline V gene has CDR1 MGHRA and CDR2 YSYEKL. The junction had 7 bases not matched to a gene; V was cut back by 1 base and J by 3 bases. The CDR3 is 16 residues long.

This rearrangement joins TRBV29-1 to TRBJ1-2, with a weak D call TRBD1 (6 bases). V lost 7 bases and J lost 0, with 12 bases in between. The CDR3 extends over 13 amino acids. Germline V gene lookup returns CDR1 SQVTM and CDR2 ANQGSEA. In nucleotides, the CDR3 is TGCAGCGATTACAGGGCCCCTAACTATGGCTACACCTTC. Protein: CSDYRAPNYGYTF.

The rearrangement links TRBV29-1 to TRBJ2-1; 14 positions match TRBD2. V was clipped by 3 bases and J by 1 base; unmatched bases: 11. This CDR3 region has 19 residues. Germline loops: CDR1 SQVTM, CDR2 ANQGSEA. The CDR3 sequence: CSVDPGLAGVALSYNEQFF. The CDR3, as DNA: TGCAGCGTTGACCCGGGACTAGCGGGAGTGGCCCTTTCCTACAATGAGCAGTTCTTC.

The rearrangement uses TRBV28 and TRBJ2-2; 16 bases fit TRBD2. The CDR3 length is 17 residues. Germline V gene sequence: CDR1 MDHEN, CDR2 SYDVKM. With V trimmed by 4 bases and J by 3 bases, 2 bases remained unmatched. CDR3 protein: CASSSGTSGRDTGELFF. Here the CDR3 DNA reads TGTGCCAGCAGTTCTGGGACTAGCGGGAGGGACACCGGGGAGCTGTTTTTT.

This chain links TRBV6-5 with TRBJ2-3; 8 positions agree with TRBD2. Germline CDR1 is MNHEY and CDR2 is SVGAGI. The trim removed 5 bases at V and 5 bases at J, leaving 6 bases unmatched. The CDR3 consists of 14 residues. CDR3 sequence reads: CASSPSGRGDTQYF. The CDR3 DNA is TGTGCCAGCAGTCCGAGCGGGAGAGGAGATACGCAGTATTTT.

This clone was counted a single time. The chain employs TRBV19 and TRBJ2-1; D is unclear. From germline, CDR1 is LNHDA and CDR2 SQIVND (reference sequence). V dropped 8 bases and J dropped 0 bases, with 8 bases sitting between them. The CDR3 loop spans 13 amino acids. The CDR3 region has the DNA TGTGCCAGTCGGCAGGACTCCTACAATGAGCAGTTCTTC. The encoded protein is CASRQDSYNEQFF.

The CDR3 sequence: CASRTRDRLYNEQFF. In nucleotides, the CDR3 is TGTGCCAGCAGGACCCGGGACAGACTCTACAATGAGCAGTTCTTC. V gene TRBV27 combines with J gene TRBJ2-1; 7 bases match TRBD1. With V trimmed by 6 bases and J by 3 bases, 8 bases remained unmatched. This CDR3 spans 15 amino acids. CDR1 MNHEY and CDR2 SMNVEV come from the germline V gene (reference sequence).

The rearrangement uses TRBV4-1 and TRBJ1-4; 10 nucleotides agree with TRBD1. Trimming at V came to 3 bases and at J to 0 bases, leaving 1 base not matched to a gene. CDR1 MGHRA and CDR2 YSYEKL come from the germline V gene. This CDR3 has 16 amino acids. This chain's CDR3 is CASSQGTGATNEKLFF. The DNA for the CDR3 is TGCGCCAGCAGCCAGGGGACAGGGGCAACTAATGAAAAACTGTTTTTT.

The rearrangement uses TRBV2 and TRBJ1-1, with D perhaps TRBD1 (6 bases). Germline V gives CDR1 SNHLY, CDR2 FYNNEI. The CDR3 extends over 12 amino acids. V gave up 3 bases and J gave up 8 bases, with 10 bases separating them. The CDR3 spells CASSDGQNEAFF. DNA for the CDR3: TGTGCCAGCAGTGATGGACAGAACGAAGCTTTCTTT.

The CDR3 is CASRDIPSTDTQYF. CDR3 sequence (DNA): TGTGCCAGCAGGGACATCCCTAGCACAGATACGCAGTATTTT. The chain has TRBV6-1 and TRBJ2-3, with D tentatively TRBD1 (5 bases). The CDR3 length is 14 residues. V lost 6 bases and J 0 bases, leaving 10 bases between the germline ends. Germline-derived CDR1 and CDR2 are MNHNS and SASEGT.

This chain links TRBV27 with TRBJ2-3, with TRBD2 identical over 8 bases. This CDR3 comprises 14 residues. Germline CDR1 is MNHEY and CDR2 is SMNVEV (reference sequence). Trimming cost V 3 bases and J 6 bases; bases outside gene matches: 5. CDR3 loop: CASSFGSGIDTQYF. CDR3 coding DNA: TGTGCCAGCAGTTTTGGTAGCGGGATTGATACGCAGTATTTT.

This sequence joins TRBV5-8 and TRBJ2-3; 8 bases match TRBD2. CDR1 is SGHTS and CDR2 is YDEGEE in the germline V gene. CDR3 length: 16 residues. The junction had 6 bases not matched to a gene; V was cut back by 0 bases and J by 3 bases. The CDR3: CASSLGYSGTTDTQYF. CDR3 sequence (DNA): TGTGCCAGCAGCTTGGGTTATAGCGGGACGACAGATACGCAGTATTTT.

CDR3 DNA sequence: TGTGCCAGCAGCTTGGCGGGATTCGGGAACACTGAAGCTTTCTTT. Encoded protein: CASSLAGFGNTEAFF. This chain links TRBV5-5 with TRBJ1-1, with no clear D. This CDR3 contains 15 residues. Trimming took off 0 bases at V and 1 base at J, with 10 bases between the two ends. Germline CDR1 and CDR2: SGHKS and YYEKEE (reference sequence).

CDR3 in amino acids: CASSPLGGLNTEAFF. CDR3 nucleotides: TGTGCCAGCAGCCCATTAGGAGGCCTGAACACTGAAGCTTTCTTT. The chain recombines TRBV7-2 with TRBJ1-1; D not certain. V shed 5 bases and J shed 0 bases, with 13 bases lying between them. The CDR3 is 15 residues long. CDR1 SGHTA and CDR2 FQGNSA come from the germline V gene.

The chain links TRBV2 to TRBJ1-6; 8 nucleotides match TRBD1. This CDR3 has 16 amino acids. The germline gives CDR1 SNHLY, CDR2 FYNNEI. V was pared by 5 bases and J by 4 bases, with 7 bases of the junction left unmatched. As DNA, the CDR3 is TGTGCCAGCAGTCTATGGACAGGGCGGTATAATTCACCCCTCCACTTT. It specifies CASSLWTGRYNSPLHF.

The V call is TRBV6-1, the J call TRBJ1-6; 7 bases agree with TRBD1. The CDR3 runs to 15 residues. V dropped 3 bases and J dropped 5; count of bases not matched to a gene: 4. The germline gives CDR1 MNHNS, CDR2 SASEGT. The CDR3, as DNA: TGTGCCAGCAGTGATGGGCAGGGGGATAATTCACCCCTCCACTTT. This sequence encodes CASSDGQGDNSPLHF.

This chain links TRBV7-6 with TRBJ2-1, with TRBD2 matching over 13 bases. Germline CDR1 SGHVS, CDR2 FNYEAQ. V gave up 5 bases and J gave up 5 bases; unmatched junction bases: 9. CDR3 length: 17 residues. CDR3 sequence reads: CASSQWTSGSQNNEQFF. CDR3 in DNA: TGTGCCAGCAGCCAGTGGACTAGCGGGAGTCAAAACAATGAGCAGTTCTTC.

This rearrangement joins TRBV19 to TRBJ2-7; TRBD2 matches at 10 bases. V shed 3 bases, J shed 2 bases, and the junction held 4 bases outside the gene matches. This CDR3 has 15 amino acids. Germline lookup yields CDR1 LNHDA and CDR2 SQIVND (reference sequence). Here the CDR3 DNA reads TGTGCCAGTAGTATCGTTAGCGGGGGGCCCTACGAGCAGTACTTC. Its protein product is CASSIVSGGPYEQYF.

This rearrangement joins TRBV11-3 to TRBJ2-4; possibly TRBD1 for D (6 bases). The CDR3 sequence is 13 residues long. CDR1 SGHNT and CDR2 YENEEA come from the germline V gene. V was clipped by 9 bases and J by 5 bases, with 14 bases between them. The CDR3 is CASARDIQNIQYF. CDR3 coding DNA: TGTGCCAGTGCTAGGGACATACAAAACATTCAGTACTTC.